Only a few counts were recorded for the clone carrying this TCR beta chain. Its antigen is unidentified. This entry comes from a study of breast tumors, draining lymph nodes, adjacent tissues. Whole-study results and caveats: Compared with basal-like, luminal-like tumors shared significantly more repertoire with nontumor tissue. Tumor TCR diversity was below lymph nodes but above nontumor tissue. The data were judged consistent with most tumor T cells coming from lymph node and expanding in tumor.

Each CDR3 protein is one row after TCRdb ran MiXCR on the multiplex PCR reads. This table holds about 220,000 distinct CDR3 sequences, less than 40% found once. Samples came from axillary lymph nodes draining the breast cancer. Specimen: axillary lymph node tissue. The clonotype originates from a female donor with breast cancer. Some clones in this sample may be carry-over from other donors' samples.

This CDR3 is CSALGLAGGHLGTQYF. CDR3 in DNA: TGCAGCGCCCTGGGACTAGCGGGGGGGCATCTGGGGACCCAGTACTTC. The V and J genes are TRBV29-1 and TRBJ2-5; 16 bases map to TRBD2. The CDR3 covers 16 residues. Germline CDR1 reads SQVTM; CDR2 reads ANQGSEA. V shed 7 bases, J shed 7 bases, and the junction held 12 bases outside the gene matches.